This TCR beta chain was recorded in a study of cytomegalovirus exposure and HLA in healthy donors. Study observations and caveats: According to a subsequent analysis, TCR clusters identified in the first cohort showed a tendency to co-occur across the roughly 130 validation repertoires. The study put around 180 TCR beta chains on its list as cytomegalovirus-associated.

In germline, CDR1 is MDHEN, CDR2 SYDVKM. There are 16 residues in the CDR3. J gave up 0 bases and V 3 bases, and 7 bases lay outside the gene matches. Remarks on this clone: Its antigen is not identified.

Method: immunoSEQ multiplex PCR; TCRdb's copy keeps in-frame clones and lacks some. This sample has 110,000 to 150,000 clones, with roughly 88% found just once. The sequencing sample was made of PBMCs. The chain employs TRBV28 and TRBJ1-1; 7 bases map to TRBD1. The TCR sequence derives from a woman younger than 35 in good health and CMV-seropositive. CDR3 sequence: CASSFPITGVNTEAFF. The CDR3, as DNA: TGTGCCAGCAGTTTTCCTATTACAGGGGTGAACACTGAAGCTTTCTTT.